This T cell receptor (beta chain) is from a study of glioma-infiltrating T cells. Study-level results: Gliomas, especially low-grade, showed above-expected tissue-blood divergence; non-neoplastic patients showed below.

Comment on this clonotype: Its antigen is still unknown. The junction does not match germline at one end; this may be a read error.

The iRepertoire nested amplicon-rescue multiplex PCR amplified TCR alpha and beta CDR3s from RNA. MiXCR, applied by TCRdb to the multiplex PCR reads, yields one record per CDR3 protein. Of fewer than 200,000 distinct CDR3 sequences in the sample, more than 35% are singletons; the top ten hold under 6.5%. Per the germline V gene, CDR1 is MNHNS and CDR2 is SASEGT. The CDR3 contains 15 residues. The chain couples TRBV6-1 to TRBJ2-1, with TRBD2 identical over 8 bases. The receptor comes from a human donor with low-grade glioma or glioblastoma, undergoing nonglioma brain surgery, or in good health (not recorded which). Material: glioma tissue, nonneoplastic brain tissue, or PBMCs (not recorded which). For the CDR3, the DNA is TGTGCCAGCAGGGGAGGACTAGCCGGAGGCCATGAGCGGTTCTTC. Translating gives CASRGGLAGGHERFF.